The next 11 T cell receptor beta chains were all read from a single sample in a study of OX40 agonist ivuxolimab in advanced cancers. The library was produced with the immunoSEQ multiplex PCR assay. TCRdb provides this immuneACCESS table in a form limited to in-frame rearrangements. Some clones are lacking; in checked studies, under half of them reflect an unresolved V gene, and why the rest are absent is not known. A total of nearly 55,000 clones appear in this sample, around 88% of them only once. 1.4% of the sample is taken by the ten largest. Sequences were derived from CD4+ or CD8+ T cells sorted from blood, sampled in a trial of the OX40 agonist ivuxolimab. Receptors originate from an adult with an advanced solid tumor such as melanoma, head and neck, liver or kidney cancer.

The V and J genes are TRBV6-6 and TRBJ2-1; TRBD2 matches at 9 bases. The ends lost 7 bases at V and 2 bases at J; junction bases unmatched: 3. The CDR3 runs 14 residues. Germline V gene sequence: CDR1 MNHNY, CDR2 SVGAGI (reference sequence). The CDR3 DNA reads TGTGCCAGCACCGGCGGGAGGGCCTACAATGAGCAGTTCTTC. It yields the protein CASTGGRAYNEQFF.

This clone was observed a handful of times. V and J are TRBV7-9 and TRBJ1-4; tentative D call: TRBD1 (6 bases). This CDR3 is built from 14 residues. Per the germline V gene, CDR1 is SEHNR and CDR2 is FQNEAQ (reference sequence). V lost 1 base to trimming and J lost 7 bases, with 10 bases between them. CDR3 sequence (DNA): TGTGCCAGCAGCTTAGTTCAGGGGCGTGAAAAACTGTTTTTT. It translates to CASSLVQGREKLFF. Together with reference TRBV7-9 and TRBJ1-4, the CDR3 gives the full variable domain: DTGVSQNPRHKITKRGQNVTFRCDPISEHNRLYWYRQTLGQGPEFLTYFQNEAQLEKSRLLSDRFSAERPKGSFSTLEIQRTEQGDSAMYLCASSLVQGREKLFFGSGTQLSVL.

The J gene is TRBJ2-1, the V gene TRBV5-1; 8 bases are shared with TRBD2. The V gene end was trimmed by 3 bases and the J gene end by 2 bases; junction bases not matched to a gene: 10. The germline CDR1 and CDR2 sequences are SGHRS and YFSETQ. The CDR3 runs to 17 residues. CDR3: CASSSLRAGGPYNEQFF. CDR3 bases: TGCGCCAGCAGCTCCCTTAGGGCGGGAGGCCCCTACAATGAGCAGTTCTTC. The variable domain in full, with the rest retrieved from reference TRBV5-1 and TRBJ2-1, is KAGVTQTPRYLIKTRGQQVTLSCSPISGHRSVSWYQQTPGQGLQFLFEYFSETQRNKGNFPGRFSGRQFSNSRSEMNVSTLELGDSALYLCASSSLRAGGPYNEQFFGPGTRLTVL.

The rearrangement joins TRBV7-9 to TRBJ2-2, with D uncertain. This CDR3 is 11 amino acids long. V was shortened by 1 base and J by 13 bases, with 7 bases between the two germline ends. CDR1 and CDR2 (germline): SEHNR, FQNEAQ (reference sequence). The CDR3 loop reads CASSLVERLFF. The DNA for the CDR3 is TGTGCCAGCAGCTTAGTTGAAAGGCTGTTTTTT.

This clone was observed once. The V gene is TRBV13, the J gene TRBJ1-1; the D gene is possibly TRBD1 (5 bases). CDR1 and CDR2 (germline): PRHDT, FYEKMQ (reference sequence). This CDR3 spans 15 amino acids. V gave up 3 bases and J gave up 1 base, with 12 bases separating them. The CDR3 here is CASSLGRGSNTEAFF. As DNA, the CDR3 is TGTGCCAGCAGCTTGGGGCGGGGGTCGAACACTGAAGCTTTCTTT.

This clone was counted between two and nine times. V is TRBV28 and J is TRBJ1-1, with D perhaps matching TRBD1 (6 bases). The CDR3 totals 15 residues. Germline CDR1 is MDHEN and CDR2 is SYDVKM. With 7 bases removed from V and 0 bases from J, the gap between germline ends came to 15 bases. CDR3 loop: CASNDGGRMNTEAFF. For the CDR3, the DNA is TGTGCCAGCAACGACGGGGGGCGGATGAACACTGAAGCTTTCTTT.

The V and J genes are TRBV15 and TRBJ1-1; TRBD1 agrees at 8 bases. The CDR3 totals 16 residues. V shed 5 bases, J shed 5 bases, and the junction held 13 bases outside the gene matches. Germline loops: CDR1 LNHNV, CDR2 YYDKDF (reference sequence). CDR3 loop: CATSPKPDRVGTEAFF. The CDR3 coding sequence is TGTGCCACCAGCCCTAAGCCGGACAGGGTGGGAACTGAAGCTTTCTTT.

This chain uses TRBV6-5 with TRBJ2-1; 7 bases fit TRBD1. Germline CDR1 MNHEY, CDR2 SVGAGI. CDR3 size: 13 residues. The J segment lost 13 bases and the V segment lost 5 bases, leaving 11 bases of the junction unmatched. The DNA of the CDR3 is TGTGCCAGCAGTGCAGCCCGACAGGGACCACAGTTCTTC. Its translation: CASSAARQGPQFF.

This chain links TRBV7-2 with TRBJ2-5, with D possibly TRBD1 on 5 matching bases. The CDR3 runs to 13 residues. Per germline, CDR1 SGHTA and CDR2 FQGNSA. V dropped 5 bases and J dropped 7 bases, with 14 bases sitting between them. In nucleotides, the CDR3 is TGTGCCAGCAGCCCGCAGCAGGGTGTGACCCAGTACTTC. It specifies CASSPQQGVTQYF. The complete variable domain, with remaining parts taken from reference TRBV7-2 and TRBJ2-5, reads GAGVSQSPSNKVTEKGKDVELRCDPISGHTALYWYRQSLGQGLEFLIYFQGNSAPDKSGLPSDRFSAERTGGSVSTLTIQRTQQEDSAVYLCASSPQQGVTQYFGPGTRLLVL.

This clone appeared once. The chain has TRBV4-1 and TRBJ2-7, with D perhaps TRBD2 (6 bases). The CDR3 loop spans 14 amino acids. The germline V gene has CDR1 MGHRA and CDR2 YSYEKL. The germline V and J ends were trimmed by 4 bases and 4 bases, with 14 bases remaining between them. The CDR3 DNA follows: TGCGCCAGCAGCCCTCGGGAGAGGAATTACGAGCAGTACTTC. Its translation: CASSPRERNYEQYF.

Only one count was recorded for this clone. The genes are TRBV28 and TRBJ2-1, with 11 bases that match TRBD2. The CDR3 runs 14 residues. The J segment lost 9 bases and the V segment lost 8 bases, leaving 9 bases of the junction unmatched. Germline V gene lookup returns CDR1 MDHEN and CDR2 SYDVKM. The CDR3 DNA reads as TGTGCCAGCGTGGCTAGCGGGGGGCAGGGTGAGCAGTTCTTC. It encodes CASVASGGQGEQFF.